Each of the 15 T cell receptor beta chains below was sequenced from the same sample in a study of shared clonotypes between healthy human individuals. TCRdb keeps only in-frame clones here, not all; method: immunoSEQ multiplex PCR. The data contain about 2.4 million clones, 93% of them singletons. Sequencing was carried out using naive CD4+ T cells from PBMCs. Subset described: CD45RA+ positively selected. The origin of the receptors is a man younger than 35 in good health. Some clones in this sample may be carry-over from other donors' samples.

This clone was found once. This rearrangement joins TRBV2 to TRBJ1-1, with D possibly matching TRBD1 (6 bases). The CDR3 sequence is 14 residues long. V dropped 4 bases and J dropped 6 bases, with 15 bases sitting between them. CDR1 is SNHLY and CDR2 is FYNNEI in the germline V gene. The CDR3 coding sequence is TGTGCCAGCAGTGTATTTGTTGAGGGGGCTGAAGCTTTCTTT. This codes for CASSVFVEGAEAFF.

Only one count was recorded for this clone. Different DNA sequences within this sample yield the same CDR3. Here the CDR3 reads CSAGLAYEQYF. The CDR3 region has the DNA TGCAGTGCAGGACTAGCCTACGAGCAGTACTTC. V is TRBV20-1 and J is TRBJ2-7; 7 positions match TRBD2. Germline assignment: CDR1 DFQATT and CDR2 SNEGSKA (reference sequence). The CDR3 runs 11 residues. V trimming: 6 bases; J trimming: 2 bases; junction bases outside the gene matches: 1.

This clone was seen a handful of times. The V call is TRBV7-8, the J call TRBJ2-2; D is uncertain. V was clipped by 10 bases and J by 5 bases, with 5 bases between them. The V gene's germline CDR1 is SGHVS and CDR2 FQNEAQ. This CDR3 spans 10 amino acids. For the CDR3, the DNA is TGTGCCACTGGGACCGGGGAGCTGTTTTTT. Residues: CATGTGELFF.

This clone was seen a few times. Other DNA sequences from this sample encode an identical CDR3 as well. This chain joins TRBV5-1 and TRBJ1-3; D is unresolved. V dropped 2 bases and J dropped 0 bases, with 6 bases sitting between them. Germline CDR1 is SGHRS and CDR2 is YFSETQ. The CDR3 has 14 amino acids. CDR3 nucleotide sequence: TGCGCCAGCAGCTTTGGCCTCTCTGGAAACACCATATATTTT. It codes for CASSFGLSGNTIYF. The whole variable domain, filled in from reference TRBV5-1 and TRBJ1-3, reads KAGVTQTPRYLIKTRGQQVTLSCSPISGHRSVSWYQQTPGQGLQFLFEYFSETQRNKGNFPGRFSGRQFSNSRSEMNVSTLELGDSALYLCASSFGLSGNTIYFGEGSWLTVV.

This chain connects TRBV11-2 to TRBJ2-3; 11 bases match TRBD2. In germline, CDR1 is SGHAT, CDR2 FQNNGV. Trimming removed 5 bases from V and 6 bases from J; junction bases left unmatched: 13. The CDR3 totals 17 residues. The CDR3 DNA is TGTGCCAGCAGCCGAACTGCCCTAGCGGGAGGAGTCGATACGCAGTATTTT. Translated: CASSRTALAGGVDTQYF.

This clone was counted between two and nine times. The sample contains more than one DNA sequence encoding this CDR3. The V gene is TRBV2, the J gene TRBJ1-5, with TRBD1 matching over 8 bases. J was trimmed by 4 bases and V by 8 bases; bases with no gene match: 4. Germline values: CDR1 SNHLY, CDR2 FYNNEI. The CDR3 covers 13 residues. This CDR3 is CASGQGVNQPQHF. The CDR3 region has the DNA TGTGCCAGCGGACAGGGAGTAAATCAGCCCCAGCATTTT.

The gene calls are TRBV28 and TRBJ2-1; no definite D call. V was clipped by 6 bases and J by 10 bases, with 13 bases between them. The germline V gene has CDR1 MDHEN and CDR2 SYDVKM. CDR3 length equals 12 residues. CDR3 in amino acids: CASSLRVAEQFF. The CDR3 nucleotides are TGTGCCAGCAGCCTCCGAGTAGCCGAGCAGTTCTTC.

This sequence joins TRBV2 and TRBJ2-3; 8 positions agree with TRBD2. V was pared by 0 bases and J by 4 bases, with 12 bases of the junction left unmatched. Germline lookup yields CDR1 SNHLY and CDR2 FYNNEI. This CDR3 is built from 18 residues. The CDR3 sequence is CASSEAVLSGSFSDTQYF. As DNA, the CDR3 is TGTGCCAGCAGTGAAGCCGTTTTAAGCGGGAGTTTCTCAGATACGCAGTATTTT.

This clone was seen once. V usage is TRBV5-5 and J usage is TRBJ1-1; perhaps TRBD1 as D (6 bases). V was shortened by 4 bases and J by 0 bases, with 13 bases between the two germline ends. The length of the CDR3 is 15 residues. Germline V gene sequence: CDR1 SGHKS, CDR2 YYEKEE (reference sequence). The CDR3, as DNA: TGTGCCAGCAGCCTTACAGGGCCCCTGAACACTGAAGCTTTCTTT. Protein sequence: CASSLTGPLNTEAFF.

This clone was detected once. V and J are TRBV18 and TRBJ2-1; TRBD2 matches 11 bases. Germline CDR1 and CDR2: KGHSH and LQKENI. The CDR3 spans 18 residues. V was clipped by 6 bases and J by 3 bases; unmatched bases: 13. The CDR3 reads CASSRVAGGPKSYNEQFF. CDR3 sequence (DNA): TGTGCCAGCTCTCGGGTAGCGGGAGGGCCTAAGAGCTACAATGAGCAGTTCTTC.

The chain is built from TRBV15 and TRBJ2-2; no reliable D call. Germline CDR1 reads LNHNV; CDR2 reads YYDKDF (reference sequence). The CDR3 is 14 residues long. V dropped 3 bases and J dropped 8 bases, with 13 bases sitting between them. In DNA form, the CDR3 reads TGTGCCACCAGCAGGCAGGAACAGTTGGGGGAGCTGTTTTTT. Its translation: CATSRQEQLGELFF.

The chain uses TRBV28 and TRBJ1-4; D might be TRBD1 (5 bases). V shed 6 bases and J shed 8 bases, with 19 bases lying between them. Germline V gives CDR1 MDHEN, CDR2 SYDVKM. This CDR3 has 15 residues. The CDR3 DNA sequence: TGTGCCAGCAGGGGTCGTTCAGGGTGGAGCGAAAAACTGTTTTTT. Translation: CASRGRSGWSEKLFF.

V usage is TRBV2 and J usage is TRBJ2-7; no reliable D call. The germline V and J ends were trimmed by 6 bases and 11 bases, with 20 bases remaining between them. There are 13 residues in the CDR3. The germline V gene has CDR1 SNHLY and CDR2 FYNNEI. For the CDR3, the DNA is TGTGCCAGCAGCCCCGGCGTGCCTCACACCGAGTACTTC. This translates into CASSPGVPHTEYF.

For this clone: In the same sample, other DNA sequences code for this CDR3. The chain couples TRBV2 to TRBJ1-2, with D perhaps matching TRBD1 (6 bases). Germline CDR1 and CDR2: SNHLY and FYNNEI. The CDR3 is made up of 13 amino acids. The V end was cut by 3 bases, the J end by 4 bases, with 9 bases between. CDR3 DNA: TGTGCCAGCAGTGAGGGCAGGGGCTATGGCTACACCTTC. Its protein is CASSEGRGYGYTF.

The chain is built from TRBV2 and TRBJ1-4, with D unresolved. The V and J ends lost 7 bases and 2 bases respectively, with 2 bases between them. Germline V gene lookup returns CDR1 SNHLY and CDR2 FYNNEI. The CDR3 consists of 11 residues. The DNA of the CDR3 is TGTGCCAGCATGACTAATGAAAAACTGTTTTTT. Encoded protein: CASMTNEKLFF.